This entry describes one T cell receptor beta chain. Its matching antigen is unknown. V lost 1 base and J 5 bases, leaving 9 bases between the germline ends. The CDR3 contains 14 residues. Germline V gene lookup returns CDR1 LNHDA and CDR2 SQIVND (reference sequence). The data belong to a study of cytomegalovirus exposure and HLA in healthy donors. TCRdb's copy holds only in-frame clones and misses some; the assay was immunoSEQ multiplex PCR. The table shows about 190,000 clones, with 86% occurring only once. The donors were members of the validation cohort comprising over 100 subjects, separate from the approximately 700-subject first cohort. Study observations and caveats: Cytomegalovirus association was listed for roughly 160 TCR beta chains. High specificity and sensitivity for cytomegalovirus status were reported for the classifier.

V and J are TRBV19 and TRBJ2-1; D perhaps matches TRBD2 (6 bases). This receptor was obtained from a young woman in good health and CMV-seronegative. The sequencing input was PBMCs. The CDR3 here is CASSIGRDHNEQFF. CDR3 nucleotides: TGTGCCAGTAGTATAGGGAGGGATCACAATGAGCAGTTCTTC.